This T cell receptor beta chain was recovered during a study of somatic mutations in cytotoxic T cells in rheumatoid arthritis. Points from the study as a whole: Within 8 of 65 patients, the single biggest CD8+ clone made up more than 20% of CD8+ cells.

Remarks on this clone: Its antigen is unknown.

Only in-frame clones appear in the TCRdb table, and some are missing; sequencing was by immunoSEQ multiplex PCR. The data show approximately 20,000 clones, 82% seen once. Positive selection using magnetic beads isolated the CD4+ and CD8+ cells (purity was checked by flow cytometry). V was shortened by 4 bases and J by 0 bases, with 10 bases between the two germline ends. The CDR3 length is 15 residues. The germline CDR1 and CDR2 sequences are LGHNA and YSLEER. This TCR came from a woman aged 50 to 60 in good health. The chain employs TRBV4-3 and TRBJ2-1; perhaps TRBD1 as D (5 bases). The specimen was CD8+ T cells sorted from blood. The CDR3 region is CASSPDSSSYNEQFF. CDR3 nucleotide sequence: TGCGCCAGCAGCCCAGACAGTAGCTCCTACAATGAGCAGTTCTTC.